The rows below give T cell receptor beta chains drawn from one sample of a study of shared clonotypes between healthy human individuals. Libraries were prepared by immunoSEQ multiplex PCR; TCRdb keeps only in-frame clonotypes and omits some of them. The sample has some 2.1 million clones; just under 95% are singletons. Sequenced: naive CD8+ T cells sorted from blood. The source is a man younger than 35 in good health. The CDR3 runs from the conserved cysteine through the conserved F or W. A D gene is named only where the DNA matches it firmly. Clone size is shown for a subset of rows, as once, few, many or a class of expanded clone.

v_call	j_call	clone_size	d_call	cdr3_aa
TRBV2	TRBJ1-5	NA	NA	CASSEGQTPNQPQHF
TRBV27	TRBJ2-5	NA	TRBD2	CASSLWSSGSGQETQYF
TRBV9	TRBJ2-3	NA	NA	CASSVLEDTQYF
TRBV6-5	TRBJ2-7	NA	TRBD2	CASSSLAGVYEQYF
TRBV4-1	TRBJ2-5	few	NA	CASSQDGSAETQYF
TRBV18	TRBJ2-7	few	NA	CASSPGYEQYF
TRBV27	TRBJ2-1	NA	TRBD2	CASSPGGGGRFDEQFF
TRBV6-5	TRBJ2-1	NA	NA	CASSLAREQFF
TRBV10-1	TRBJ2-7	NA	NA	CASSEANPANEQYF
TRBV19	TRBJ2-5	NA	NA	CASSIGPGETQYF
TRBV7-8	TRBJ2-1	NA	NA	CASSLPGTYNEQFF
TRBV5-4	TRBJ1-1	NA	NA	CASGPGAHEAFF
TRBV6-5	TRBJ1-1	NA	NA	CASLNVLEAFF
TRBV13	TRBJ2-1	NA	NA	CASSLAGVGNEQFF
TRBV13	TRBJ2-5	once	TRBD1	CASSLESSGQGVLGTQYF
TRBV5-1	TRBJ2-1	once	NA	CASGPADSYNEQFF
TRBV30	TRBJ1-5	NA	TRBD1	CAWSETGLSQPQHF
TRBV4-3	TRBJ2-7	NA	NA	CASSQAGSYEQYF
TRBV4-1	TRBJ2-2	NA	NA	CASSLPQGGNTGELFF
TRBV6-5	TRBJ2-3	NA	NA	CASSYGAPDTQYF
TRBV4-1	TRBJ2-2	NA	NA	CASSQELRQDYTGELFF
TRBV7-9	TRBJ2-3	NA	NA	CASSLEVGTDTQYF
TRBV27	TRBJ1-1	NA	TRBD1	CASKTGIAEAFF
TRBV29-1	TRBJ2-1	NA	NA	CSPIEIGNEQFF
TRBV18	TRBJ2-1	NA	TRBD1	CASSPPTGEGYNEQFF
TRBV2	TRBJ2-7	NA	NA	CASTETVYEQYF
TRBV30	TRBJ1-5	NA	NA	CAWSVREAGAQPQHF
TRBV10-1	TRBJ2-7	NA	TRBD1	CASSDGDRGYEQYF
TRBV9	TRBJ2-2	NA	TRBD2	CASSFSGRNTGELFF
TRBV5-6	TRBJ1-6	NA	TRBD1	CASSKTGQHLEPLHF
TRBV4-1	TRBJ1-1	NA	TRBD1	CASSRGQGAPEAFF
TRBV28	TRBJ2-5	NA	NA	CASSSGGAETQYF
TRBV6-1	TRBJ1-1	once	TRBD1	CASSSGTGLNTEAFF
TRBV7-8	TRBJ2-5	NA	TRBD1	CASSLVPETGEETQYF
TRBV28	TRBJ1-1	NA	NA	CASSFIRGRGAFF
TRBV10-1	TRBJ2-3	NA	NA	CASSESGTDTQYF
TRBV7-8	TRBJ2-5	once	TRBD2	CASSTPSGLVAQYF
TRBV11-2	TRBJ2-7	NA	NA	CASSIGGSREQYF
TRBV5-1	TRBJ1-4	NA	TRBD1	CANAGTVSFIGGEKLFF
TRBV27	TRBJ2-7	NA	TRBD1	CASSLDPGGAYEQYF
TRBV29-1	TRBJ1-3	few	TRBD1	CSVYRDRDNTIYF
TRBV4-3	TRBJ2-7	NA	TRBD2	CASSQDEGTRPLPYEQYF
TRBV2	TRBJ2-1	NA	NA	CASSDSGYSSYNEQFF
TRBV28	TRBJ1-1	NA	NA	CASSWGNTEAFF